The rows below give T cell receptor beta chains drawn from one sample of a study of blood T cells in healthy people across ages. TCRdb reanalysed the 5' RACE reads using MiXCR and keeps one entry per CDR3 protein. The repertoire includes around 1,900,000 distinct CDR3 sequences, about 39% of them detected once, and 23% sits in the top ten. Material: blood. The receptors here all came from a human donor in good health. CDR3s include the opening cysteine and the closing phenylalanine or tryptophan. Clone size, where shown, is once, few, many, or a class for clones that have expanded.

len: 14
j_gene: TRBJ2-7
abundance: -
v_gene: TRBV5-6
CDR3aa: CASSLVDRTYEQYF

len: 14
j_gene: TRBJ1-2
abundance: -
v_gene: TRBV29-1
CDR3aa: CSVGDRGENYGYTF

len: 16
j_gene: TRBJ2-2
abundance: -
v_gene: TRBV7-2
CDR3aa: CASSLAYRANTGELFF

len: 19
j_gene: TRBJ2-2
abundance: -
v_gene: TRBV18
CDR3aa: CASSPHGLGQGGDTGELFF

len: 14
j_gene: TRBJ1-1
abundance: -
v_gene: TRBV20-1
CDR3aa: CSARWDRGDTEAFF

len: 14
j_gene: TRBJ2-7
abundance: -
v_gene: TRBV19
CDR3aa: CASSSQQGPNEQYF

len: 16
j_gene: TRBJ1-1
abundance: few
v_gene: TRBV7-9
CDR3aa: CASSRWTGGGNTEAFF

len: 16
j_gene: TRBJ2-1
abundance: few
v_gene: TRBV6-4
CDR3aa: CASSDSEGSRTDEQFF

len: 15
j_gene: TRBJ2-5
abundance: few
v_gene: TRBV6-5
CDR3aa: CASSTGTGLLETQYF

len: 14
j_gene: TRBJ1-2
abundance: -
v_gene: TRBV12-3/TRBV12-4
CDR3aa: CASGPGGINYGYTF

len: 13
j_gene: TRBJ2-3
abundance: few
v_gene: TRBV6-6
CDR3aa: CASRDRASDTQYF

len: 16
j_gene: TRBJ1-2
abundance: few
v_gene: TRBV4-3
CDR3aa: CASSQDPFRQDDGYTF

len: 13
j_gene: TRBJ2-1
abundance: -
v_gene: TRBV27
CDR3aa: CASTPSSNNEQFF

len: 16
j_gene: TRBJ2-7
abundance: few
v_gene: TRBV21-1
CDR3aa: CASSKGTSGGAYEQYF

len: 15
j_gene: TRBJ2-1
abundance: -
v_gene: TRBV18
CDR3aa: CASSYTTSSYNEQFF

len: 14
j_gene: TRBJ1-2
abundance: few
v_gene: TRBV20-1
CDR3aa: CSAPLRGLSYGYTF

len: 13
j_gene: TRBJ1-4
abundance: -
v_gene: TRBV29-1
CDR3aa: CSVVGTGGEKLFF

len: 13
j_gene: TRBJ2-3
abundance: few
v_gene: TRBV5-6
CDR3aa: CASSLVRQGPQYF

len: 15
j_gene: TRBJ2-5
abundance: -
v_gene: TRBV7-2
CDR3aa: CASSLKRGGQETQYF

len: 15
j_gene: TRBJ2-5
abundance: -
v_gene: TRBV10-3
CDR3aa: CAITINGAGGETQYF

len: 16
j_gene: TRBJ1-2
abundance: few
v_gene: TRBV7-2
CDR3aa: CAGSYEGQGLLNGYTF

len: 13
j_gene: TRBJ1-4
abundance: -
v_gene: TRBV7-2
CDR3aa: CASTLSLDEKLFF